One sample yielded the 15 T cell receptor beta chains listed below, sequenced in a study of T cells in Graves' hyperthyroidism and ophthalmopathy. The source material, RNA transcripts, was used to amplify TCR beta CDR3 regions. A set of HTBI primers served as the primers for a first-round RT-PCR of the TCR CDR3. Each CDR3 protein gets one entry after TCRdb re-called the multiplex PCR reads with MiXCR. The sample lists roughly 800,000 distinct CDR3 sequences, over 35% occurring once. The specimen sequenced was blood. Source of these receptors: a man aged 18-30 years with Graves' hyperthyroidism.

This clonotype was recorded at least ten times. J is TRBJ1-1 and V is TRBV4-1; D remains ambiguous. The germline V and J ends were trimmed by 8 bases and 2 bases, with 9 bases remaining between them. The CDR3 contains 12 residues. CDR1 is MGHRA and CDR2 is YSYEKL in the germline V gene. This chain's CDR3 is CASRTANTEAFF. CDR3 sequence (DNA): TGCGCCAGCCGGACCGCCAACACTGAAGCTTTCTTT.

V gene TRBV4-1 combines with J gene TRBJ1-6; a weak D match, TRBD1 (5 bases). The V end lost 0 bases, the J end lost 6 bases, and 9 bases lay between the germline ends. This CDR3 comprises 15 residues. Germline V gene sequence: CDR1 MGHRA, CDR2 YSYEKL. CDR3: CASSQEGDSNSPLHF. The CDR3 DNA sequence: TGCGCCAGCAGCCAAGAAGGGGACTCTAATTCACCCCTCCACTTT.

This sequence joins TRBV5-6 and TRBJ2-7, with a possible D match to TRBD1 (5 bases). CDR3 size: 15 residues. The germline V gene has CDR1 SGHDT and CDR2 YYEEEE. V was trimmed by 2 bases and J by 0 bases, leaving 12 bases between them. In DNA, the CDR3 is TGTGCCAGCAGCTTCCCGGGTGGGGCCTCCTACGAGCAGTACTTC. Translated: CASSFPGGASYEQYF. Filled out from reference TRBV5-6 and TRBJ2-7, the complete variable domain reads DAGVTQSPTHLIKTRGQQVTLRCSPKSGHDTVSWYQQALGQGPQFIFQYYEEEERQRGNFPDRFSGHQFPNYSSELNVNALLLGDSALYLCASSFPGGASYEQYFGPGTRLTVT.

This clonotype showed up many times. The chain employs TRBV11-2 and TRBJ1-2; a weak D match, TRBD1 (6 bases). The CDR3 is made up of 19 amino acids. From germline, CDR1 is SGHAT and CDR2 FQNNGV. With 5 bases removed from V and 1 base from J, the gap between germline ends came to 26 bases. CDR3 coding DNA: TGTGCCAGCAGCCTTAGGTTCAGGGGATCCTCCGGGGGTAACTATGGCTACACCTTC. It specifies CASSLRFRGSSGGNYGYTF. Filled out from reference TRBV11-2 and TRBJ1-2, the complete variable domain reads EAGVAQSPRYKIIEKRQSVAFWCNPISGHATLYWYQQILGQGPKLLIQFQNNGVVDDSQLPKDRFSAERLKGVDSTLKIQPAKLEDSAVYLCASSLRFRGSSGGNYGYTFGSGTRLTVV.

This clonotype was seen a few times. V is TRBV7-9 and J is TRBJ2-5; D possibly corresponds to TRBD1 (6 bases). From germline, CDR1 is SEHNR and CDR2 FQNEAQ (reference sequence). The CDR3 spans 17 residues. Between the trimmed V and J ends, which lost 5 bases and 1 base, there was a span of 20 bases. As DNA, the CDR3 is TGTGCCAGCAGCACCCTAAAACTTCAGGGGATCCAAGAGACCCAGTACTTC. It is translated as CASSTLKLQGIQETQYF.

The chain has TRBV5-1 and TRBJ2-7; weak D call: TRBD1 (5 bases). The CDR3 has 13 residues. CDR1 SGHRS and CDR2 YFSETQ come from the germline V gene. V shed 4 bases and J shed 5 bases, with 13 bases lying between them. The CDR3 bases are TGCGCCAGCAGCGGGGCAGGGCCCCACGAGCAGTACTTC. Amino acid sequence: CASSGAGPHEQYF.

The J gene is TRBJ2-7, the V gene TRBV29-1, with TRBD1 matching over 11 bases. The last part of the DNA fits TRBJ2-1 better; the J call may be wrong. CDR1 is SQVTM, CDR2 ANQGSEA, per germline. This CDR3 contains 15 residues. As DNA, the CDR3 is TGCAGCGTTGATCGCGGACAGGGGGCGTATTATGAGCAGTTCTTC. It translates to CSVDRGQGAYYEQFF.

In its sample, this clonotype was seen many times. The V gene is TRBV7-9, the J gene TRBJ2-7, with D maybe TRBD2 (5 bases). The V and J ends lost 5 bases and 2 bases respectively, with 16 bases between them. The CDR3 has 15 amino acids. Germline V gene data show CDR1 as SEHNR and CDR2 as FQNEAQ (reference sequence). CDR3 DNA: TGTGCCAGCAGCCCAGGAGGAGCAATCACCTACGAGCAGTACTTC. It codes for CASSPGGAITYEQYF.

This chain joins TRBV9 and TRBJ2-2, with a possible D match to TRBD1 (8 bases). V was shortened by 0 bases and J by 3 bases, with 12 bases between the two germline ends. This CDR3 has 16 amino acids. The V gene's germline CDR1 is SGDLS and CDR2 YYNGEE. The chain's CDR3 is CASSVGTGGDTGELFF. In DNA form, the CDR3 reads TGTGCCAGCAGCGTAGGAACAGGGGGGGACACCGGGGAGCTGTTTTTT.

V and J are TRBV12-3 or TRBV12-4 and TRBJ1-4, with D perhaps TRBD1 (5 bases). V dropped 3 bases and J dropped 4 bases, with 12 bases sitting between them. CDR3 length equals 15 residues. The CDR3 DNA reads as TGTGCCAGCAGTTTTACTAGCGGGGGTAATGAAAAACTGTTTTTT. This encodes CASSFTSGGNEKLFF.

A few counts support this clonotype. The chain combines TRBV5-1 with TRBJ2-6; D might be TRBD1 or TRBD2, each matching 6 bases. Germline V gives CDR1 SGHRS, CDR2 YFSETQ. Trimming took off 4 bases at V and 0 bases at J, with 17 bases between the two ends. The CDR3 sequence is 18 residues long. CDR3 amino acids: CASSPGDTGTSGANVLTF. Written as DNA, the CDR3 is TGCGCCAGCAGCCCGGGGGACACCGGAACCTCTGGGGCCAACGTCCTGACTTTC. Using reference TRBV5-1 and TRBJ2-6 for the parts outside the CDR3, the full variable domain is KAGVTQTPRYLIKTRGQQVTLSCSPISGHRSVSWYQQTPGQGLQFLFEYFSETQRNKGNFPGRFSGRQFSNSRSEMNVSTLELGDSALYLCASSPGDTGTSGANVLTFGAGSRLTVL.

This clonotype was detected ten times or more. This CDR3 fails to terminate in the conserved phenylalanine or tryptophan, so it likely reflects a read error. The limits of the CDR3 on the DNA are not certain, so only TCRdb's listed CDR3 is given. The CDR3 loop is CASSLRRCKD. V is TRBV7-2 and J is TRBJ1-2. Germline V gives CDR1 SGHTA, CDR2 FQGNSA. The CDR3 is 10 residues long, ends included.

This clonotype was found many times. The chain uses TRBV7-9 and TRBJ1-3; 7 bases agree with TRBD1. The CDR3 covers 15 residues. Germline assignment: CDR1 SEHNR and CDR2 FQNEAQ (reference sequence). V gave up 5 bases and J gave up 2 bases; unmatched junction bases: 6. CDR3: CASSLQGQPGNTIYF. The CDR3 bases are TGTGCCAGCAGCCTCCAGGGACAGCCTGGAAACACCATATATTTT.

This clonotype was picked up many times. CDR3 sequence reads: CASSSRDVWTGELFF. Written as DNA, the CDR3 is TGTGCCAGCAGCTCGAGGGACGTATGGACCGGGGAGCTGTTTTTT. The chain uses TRBV7-6 and TRBJ2-2; D might be TRBD1 or TRBD2, each matching 5 bases. The CDR3 covers 15 residues. V lost 4 bases and J 5 bases, leaving 14 bases between the germline ends. Germline V gene data show CDR1 as SGHVS and CDR2 as FNYEAQ.

V usage is TRBV7-2 and J usage is TRBJ2-7; perhaps D is TRBD1 or TRBD2 (6 bases each). Germline assignment: CDR1 SGHTA and CDR2 FQGNSA. V dropped 0 bases and J dropped 4 bases, with 13 bases sitting between them. The CDR3 contains 15 residues. The DNA of the CDR3 is TGTGCCAGCAGCTTAGCGGCAGAAGGGGGGTACGAGCAGTACTTC. It encodes CASSLAAEGGYEQYF.